This T cell receptor beta chain came from a study of T cell responses to AZD1222 COVID-19 vaccine. In regard to this clone: Its specificity is unknown.

Overall study findings and caveats: The sample set comprised mostly white British donors with more females, and clonal diversity was possibly underestimated. Samples come after the peak T cell response, not at day 14.

Profiling relied on immunoSEQ multiplex PCR, and the TCRdb table lists in-frame clones only, not all of them. The sample yields under 150,000 clones, about nine tenths seen once. The length of the CDR3 is 16 residues. V lost 0 bases and J lost 2, with 12 bases in between. CDR1 is MNHEY and CDR2 is SVGAGI in the germline V gene. V gene TRBV6-5 combines with J gene TRBJ2-3; D remains ambiguous. Source: peripheral blood, taken 28 days after the second AZD1222 dose. This clonotype was sampled from an adult who received the AZD1222 COVID-19 vaccine. CDR3 loop: CASSYSPYPTTDTQYF. The CDR3 bases are TGTGCCAGCAGTTACTCGCCCTACCCTACCACAGATACGCAGTATTTT.